This TCR beta chain was sequenced in a study of control samples from healthy donors and cancer patients. Produced via immunoSEQ multiplex PCR; TCRdb's table is partial and in-frame only. Here the sample spans about 96,000 clones, more than 85% being singletons. V was pared by 7 bases and J by 2 bases, with 10 bases between. The CDR3 has 13 residues. Germline loops: CDR1 SGHTA, CDR2 FQGNSA. The chain recombines TRBV7-2 with TRBJ2-3; D possibly corresponds to TRBD2 (6 bases). Sequencing was performed on blood. The sequence derives from a man aged 18 to 29 in good health. Written as DNA, the CDR3 is TGTGCCAGCACCCGACTAGTCACAGATACGCAGTATTTT. This translates into CASTRLVTDTQYF.